Detailed here is one TCR beta chain. Relative to the germline gene, one junction end is altered; a read error may explain this. Germline V gene lookup returns CDR1 MGHRA and CDR2 YSYEKL. This CDR3 has 15 residues. For TCRbeta, the library was prepared with unique molecular identifiers. Via MiXCR, TCRdb re-called the PCR reads, giving one row per CDR3 protein. Seen here are roughly 350,000 distinct CDR3 sequences, around 10% observed once, and the top ten hold 2.4%. This record comes from a study of T-cell reconstitution after alpha-beta-depleted transplantation in children. Sequences were derived from PBMCs from the stem cell graft donor, sampled from the stem cell graft. The sequence derives from a human donor who donated a stem cell graft to a child with acute lymphoblastic leukemia. This chain joins TRBV4-1 and TRBJ1-2; D ambiguous. The CDR3 region has the DNA TGCGTCAGCAGCCAAGATCGGTCACAAAACTATGGCTACACCTTC. Translation: CVSSQDRSQNYGYTF.